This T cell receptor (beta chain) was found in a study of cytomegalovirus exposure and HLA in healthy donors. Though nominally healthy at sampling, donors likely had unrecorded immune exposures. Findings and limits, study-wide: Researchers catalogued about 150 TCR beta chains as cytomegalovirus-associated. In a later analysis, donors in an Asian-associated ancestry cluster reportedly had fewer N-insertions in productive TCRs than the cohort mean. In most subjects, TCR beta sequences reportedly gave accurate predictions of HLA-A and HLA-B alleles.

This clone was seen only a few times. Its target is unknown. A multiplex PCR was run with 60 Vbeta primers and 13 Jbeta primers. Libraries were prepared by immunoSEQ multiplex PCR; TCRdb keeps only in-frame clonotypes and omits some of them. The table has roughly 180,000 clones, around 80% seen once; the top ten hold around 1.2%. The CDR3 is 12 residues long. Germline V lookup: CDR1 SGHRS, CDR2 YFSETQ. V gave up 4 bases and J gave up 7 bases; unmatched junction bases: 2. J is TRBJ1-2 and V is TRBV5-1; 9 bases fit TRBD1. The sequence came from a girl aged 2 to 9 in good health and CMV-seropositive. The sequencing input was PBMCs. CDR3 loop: CASSPTGGGYTF. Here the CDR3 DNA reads TGCGCCAGCAGCCCGACAGGGGGTGGCTACACCTTC.